This T cell receptor beta chain appears in the sequencing data of a study of OX40 agonist ivuxolimab in advanced cancers. Study in general: Head and neck, renal cell, melanoma or hepatocellular carcinoma were the cancers that dose-escalation patients had. Participants could have had prior anti-PD-1, anti-PD-L1 or anti-CTLA-4 therapy, and less than 45% had some. Study-level results: The average count of expanded clones was higher among CD8+ T cells than among CD4+.

The method was immunoSEQ multiplex PCR; TCRdb's version includes in-frame clones alone and lacks a portion of them. Here the sample spans about 55,000 clones, 86% being singletons. With baseline, cycle 4 day 1, and cycle 7 day 1 as timepoints, blood was sampled. Trimming removed 1 base from V and 5 bases from J, with 7 bases in between. Germline V gene data show CDR1 as MNHEY and CDR2 as SMNVEV (reference sequence). The CDR3 consists of 13 residues. This clone appeared a single time. Antigen: not known. This chain connects TRBV27 to TRBJ2-3, with D possibly matching TRBD2 (5 bases). The TCR was taken from an adult with an advanced solid tumor such as melanoma, head and neck, liver or kidney cancer. The source was CD4+ or CD8+ T cells sorted from blood, collected in a trial of the OX40 agonist ivuxolimab. The CDR3: CASSLFGRDTQYF. The CDR3 DNA reads TGTGCCAGCAGTTTATTTGGGAGAGATACGCAGTATTTT.